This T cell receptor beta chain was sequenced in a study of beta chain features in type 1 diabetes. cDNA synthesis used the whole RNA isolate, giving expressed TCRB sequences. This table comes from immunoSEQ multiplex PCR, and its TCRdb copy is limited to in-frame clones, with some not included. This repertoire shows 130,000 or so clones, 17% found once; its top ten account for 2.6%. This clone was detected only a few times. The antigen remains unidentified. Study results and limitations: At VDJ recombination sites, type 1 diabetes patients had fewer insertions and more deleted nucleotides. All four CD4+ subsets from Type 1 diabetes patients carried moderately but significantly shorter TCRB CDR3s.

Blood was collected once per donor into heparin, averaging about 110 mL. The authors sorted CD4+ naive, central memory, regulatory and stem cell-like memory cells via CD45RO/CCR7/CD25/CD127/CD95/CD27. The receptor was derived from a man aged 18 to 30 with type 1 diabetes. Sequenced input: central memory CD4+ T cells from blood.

CDR3 bases: TGCAGTGCTCCGCCGTCTGAGACCCAGTACTTC. It translates to CSAPPSETQYF. The chain uses TRBV20-1 and TRBJ2-5, with D hard to call. V gave up 5 bases and J gave up 5 bases, with 9 bases separating them. The CDR3 runs 11 residues. Germline V lookup: CDR1 DFQATT, CDR2 SNEGSKA (reference sequence).